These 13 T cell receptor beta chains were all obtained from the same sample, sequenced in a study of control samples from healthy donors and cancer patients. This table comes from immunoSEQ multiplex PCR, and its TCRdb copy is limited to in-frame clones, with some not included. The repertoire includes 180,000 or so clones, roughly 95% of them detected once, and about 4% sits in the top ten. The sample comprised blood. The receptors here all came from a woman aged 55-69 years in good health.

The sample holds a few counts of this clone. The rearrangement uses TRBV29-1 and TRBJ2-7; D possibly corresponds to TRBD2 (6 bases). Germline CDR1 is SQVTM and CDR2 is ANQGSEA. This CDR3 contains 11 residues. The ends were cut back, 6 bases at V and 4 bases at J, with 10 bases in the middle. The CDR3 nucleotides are TGCAGCGTCTATAGCGGATACGAGCAGTACTTC. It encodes CSVYSGYEQYF.

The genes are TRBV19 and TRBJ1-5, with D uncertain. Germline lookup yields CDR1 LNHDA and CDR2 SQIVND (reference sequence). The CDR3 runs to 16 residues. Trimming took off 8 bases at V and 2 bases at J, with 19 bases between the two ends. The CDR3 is CASYPAPPRGNQPQHF. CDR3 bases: TGTGCCAGTTACCCCGCCCCACCTCGGGGCAATCAGCCCCAGCATTTT.

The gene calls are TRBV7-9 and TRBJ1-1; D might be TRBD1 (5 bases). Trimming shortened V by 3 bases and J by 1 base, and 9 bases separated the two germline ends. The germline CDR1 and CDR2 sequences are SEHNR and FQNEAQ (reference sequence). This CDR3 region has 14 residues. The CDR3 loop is CASSFDSANTEAFF. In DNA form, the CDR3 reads TGTGCCAGCAGCTTCGACAGCGCGAACACTGAAGCTTTCTTT.

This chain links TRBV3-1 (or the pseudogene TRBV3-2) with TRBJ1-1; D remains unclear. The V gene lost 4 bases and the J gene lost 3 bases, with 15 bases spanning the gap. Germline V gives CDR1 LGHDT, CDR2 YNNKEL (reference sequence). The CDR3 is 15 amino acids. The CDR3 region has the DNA TGTGCCAGCAGCCTGGGTACCCCATCGTACACTGAAGCTTTCTTT. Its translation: CASSLGTPSYTEAFF.

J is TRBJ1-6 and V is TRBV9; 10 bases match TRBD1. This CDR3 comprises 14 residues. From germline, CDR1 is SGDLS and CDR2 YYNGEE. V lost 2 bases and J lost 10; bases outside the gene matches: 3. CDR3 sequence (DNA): TGTGCCAGCAGCGTGGGACAGGGGTGGTCACCCCTCCACTTT. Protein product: CASSVGQGWSPLHF.

The CDR3 region has the DNA TGTGCCAGCAGCAAAAAAGTACGCAGCCGTGGAAACACCATATATTTT. Translated, it gives CASSKKVRSRGNTIYF. This chain joins TRBV21-1 and TRBJ1-3. TRBV21-1 is classified as a pseudogene. The length of the CDR3 is 16 residues.

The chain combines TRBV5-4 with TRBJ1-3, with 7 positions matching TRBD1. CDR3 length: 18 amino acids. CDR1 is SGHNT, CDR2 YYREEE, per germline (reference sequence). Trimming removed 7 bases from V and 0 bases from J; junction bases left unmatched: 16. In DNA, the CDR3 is TGTGCCAGCGATGAAATGGAGGGGGCCGGGAGCTCTGGAAACACCATATATTTT. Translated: CASDEMEGAGSSGNTIYF.

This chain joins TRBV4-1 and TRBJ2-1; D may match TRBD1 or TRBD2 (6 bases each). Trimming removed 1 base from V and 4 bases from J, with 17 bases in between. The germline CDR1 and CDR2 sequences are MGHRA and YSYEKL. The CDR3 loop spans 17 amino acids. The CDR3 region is CASSQGGRGPIYNEQFF. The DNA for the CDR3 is TGCGCCAGCAGCCAAGGAGGTCGGGGGCCTATATACAATGAGCAGTTCTTC.

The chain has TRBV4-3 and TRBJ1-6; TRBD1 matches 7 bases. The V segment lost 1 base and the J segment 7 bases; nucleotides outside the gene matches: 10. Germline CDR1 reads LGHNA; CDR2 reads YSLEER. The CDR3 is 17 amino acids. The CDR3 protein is CASSQVPTGTANSPLHF. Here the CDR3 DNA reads TGCGCCAGCAGCCAAGTACCCACCGGGACAGCAAATTCACCCCTCCACTTT.

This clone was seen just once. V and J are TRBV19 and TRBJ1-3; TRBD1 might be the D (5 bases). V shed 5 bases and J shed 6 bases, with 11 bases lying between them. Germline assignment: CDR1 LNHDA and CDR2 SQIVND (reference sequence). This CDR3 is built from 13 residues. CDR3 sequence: CASSPGSVNTIYF. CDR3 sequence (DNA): TGTGCCAGTAGTCCAGGGAGTGTAAACACCATATATTTT.

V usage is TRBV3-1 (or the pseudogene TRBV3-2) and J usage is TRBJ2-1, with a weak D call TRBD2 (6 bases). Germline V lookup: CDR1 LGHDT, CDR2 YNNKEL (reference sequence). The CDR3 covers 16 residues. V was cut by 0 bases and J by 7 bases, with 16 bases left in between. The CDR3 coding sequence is TGTGCCAGCAGCCAAGAGGGGTCTAGCGTAGTTAATGAGCAGTTCTTC. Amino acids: CASSQEGSSVVNEQFF.

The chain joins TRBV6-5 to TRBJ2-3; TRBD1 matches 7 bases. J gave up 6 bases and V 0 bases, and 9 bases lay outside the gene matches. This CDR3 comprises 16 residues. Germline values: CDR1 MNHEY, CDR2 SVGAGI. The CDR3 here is CASSYSYRGLRDTQYF. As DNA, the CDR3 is TGTGCCAGCAGTTACTCCTACAGGGGCCTCCGCGATACGCAGTATTTT.

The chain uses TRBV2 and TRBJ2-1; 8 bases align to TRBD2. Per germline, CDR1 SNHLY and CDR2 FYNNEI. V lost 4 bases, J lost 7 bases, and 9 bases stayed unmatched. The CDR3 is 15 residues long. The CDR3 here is CASSGGLAGANEQFF. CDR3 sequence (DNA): TGTGCCAGCAGTGGAGGACTAGCAGGAGCGAATGAGCAGTTCTTC.